A single sample gave rise to the 22 T cell receptor beta chains below, sequenced in a study of naive and memory T cell subsets (TCRdb year 2017). Overall results and qualifications from the work: A few larger clonotypes were found in naive repertoires, especially CD8, and these larger clonotypes were possibly memory cells re-expressing CD45RA.

Libraries were constructed by UMI-ligation and nested PCR. Reads for this sample came from an Illumina MiSeq. The beta constant-region primer consisted of an equimolar mixture of two oligonucleotides that together covered TRBC1 and TRBC2. The ligated cDNA went through four rounds of PCR with nested alpha and beta constant-region primers together with the SP2 primer. The public reads were reprocessed in TCRdb via fastp at Q25 and MiXCR, keeping in-frame beta chains. Duplicate CDR3 protein sequences are folded into a single record with the most common DNA and genes. The sample has roughly 150,000 distinct CDR3 sequences on record, about 23% of them singletons. The ten biggest clones cover 0.11% of the sample. Their recognized antigens are unknown. Sequencing was performed on naive CD4+ T cells from blood. The cell subset or site label on this specimen signifies: naive T cells, CD45RA high CD27+. These receptors were taken from a human donor in good health.

In its sample, this clonotype was seen a few times. The J gene is TRBJ2-3, the V gene TRBV19; D gene ambiguous. CDR1 is LNHDA and CDR2 is SQIVND in the germline V gene (reference sequence). The V end lost 3 bases, the J end lost 1 base, and 11 bases lay between the germline ends. CDR3 length: 15 residues. The CDR3 protein is CASSMGRAGTDTQYF. The CDR3 DNA is TGTGCCAGTAGTATGGGTCGGGCGGGCACAGATACGCAGTATTTT.

J is TRBJ2-3 and V is TRBV6-6; 9 nucleotides agree with TRBD1. CDR3 length: 14 amino acids. The V segment lost 5 bases and the J segment 5 bases; nucleotides outside the gene matches: 5. Germline V gene lookup returns CDR1 MNHNY and CDR2 SVGAGI (reference sequence). CDR3 residues: CASSRTGEGDTQYF. Here the CDR3 DNA reads TGTGCCAGCAGTCGGACAGGGGAGGGAGATACGCAGTATTTT.

This rearrangement joins TRBV29-1 to TRBJ2-3, with D tentatively TRBD2 (6 bases). The CDR3 spans 16 residues. Germline V lookup: CDR1 SQVTM, CDR2 ANQGSEA. V gave up 4 bases and J gave up 2 bases, with 19 bases separating them. The chain's CDR3 is CSVGPGFGDFTDTQYF. In DNA, the CDR3 is TGCAGCGTTGGCCCAGGTTTTGGGGACTTCACAGATACGCAGTATTTT.

V is TRBV7-8 and J is TRBJ2-5; D is ambiguous. V lost 6 bases to trimming and J lost 7 bases, with 18 bases between them. The CDR3 covers 14 residues. The V gene's germline CDR1 is SGHVS and CDR2 FQNEAQ. In nucleotides, the CDR3 is TGTGCCAGCAGTCATGGTTATGAGAATAGGACCCAGTACTTC. It encodes CASSHGYENRTQYF.

This clonotype was found a few times. This sequence joins TRBV12-3 or TRBV12-4 and TRBJ1-1, with 9 positions matching TRBD1. The CDR3 has 15 residues. V shed 5 bases, J shed 6 bases, and the junction held 10 bases outside the gene matches. The DNA of the CDR3 is TGTGCCAGCAGTCCTACAGGGGGCTTTCTATCTGAAGCTTTCTTT. It yields the protein CASSPTGGFLSEAFF.

The chain links TRBV20-1 to TRBJ2-7; 7 bases agree with TRBD1. The germline V gene has CDR1 DFQATT and CDR2 SNEGSKA (reference sequence). The CDR3 is 13 amino acids. The CDR3 bases are TGCAGCGTGGGCCGGGACAGCTTCTACGAGCAGTACTTC. Encoded protein: CSVGRDSFYEQYF.

The J gene is TRBJ2-3, the V gene TRBV4-2; D tentatively reads TRBD1 or TRBD2 (6 bases each). V gave up 1 base and J gave up 11 bases, with 16 bases separating them. The CDR3 extends over 14 amino acids. CDR1 is LGHNA and CDR2 is YNFKEQ in the germline V gene. Here the CDR3 reads CASSQALGGRRQYF. The CDR3 coding sequence is TGTGCCAGCAGCCAAGCATTAGGGGGGAGGAGGCAGTATTTT.

This clonotype was seen only a few times. The chain combines TRBV5-1 with TRBJ2-4; 7 bases are a match to TRBD1. V lost 4 bases and J lost 2; bases outside the gene matches: 9. There are 16 residues in the CDR3. In germline, CDR1 is SGHRS, CDR2 YFSETQ. The CDR3 sequence: CASSLGQAMTKNIQYF. The CDR3 region has the DNA TGCGCCAGCAGCCTAGGACAGGCGATGACCAAAAACATTCAGTACTTC.

Ten or more counts support this clonotype. The V call is TRBV20-1, the J call TRBJ2-1; 10 bases fit TRBD2. Trimming at V came to 3 bases and at J to 7 bases, leaving 15 bases not matched to a gene. The germline V gene has CDR1 DFQATT and CDR2 SNEGSKA (reference sequence). CDR3 length: 17 amino acids. In DNA, the CDR3 is TGCAGTGCTAGTAGTCTAGCGGGAGCTGCGGGGGCAAATGAGCAGTTCTTC. Encoded protein: CSASSLAGAAGANEQFF.

The chain couples TRBV20-1 to TRBJ2-6; D remains unclear. The CDR3 contains 15 residues. Germline CDR1 and CDR2: DFQATT and SNEGSKA (reference sequence). The V and J ends lost 2 bases and 1 base respectively, with 9 bases between them. The CDR3 protein is CSARPSDSGANVLTF. CDR3 bases: TGCAGTGCTAGACCCTCAGATTCTGGGGCCAACGTCCTGACTTTC.

In this sample, this clonotype turned up many times. J is TRBJ2-7 and V is TRBV20-1; D might be TRBD1 or TRBD2, each matching 6 bases. The CDR3 sequence is 13 residues long. Germline CDR1 reads DFQATT; CDR2 reads SNEGSKA (reference sequence). Trimming took off 1 base at V and 0 bases at J, with 7 bases between the two ends. CDR3 sequence reads: CSARAGASYEQYF. CDR3 coding DNA: TGCAGTGCTAGAGCGGGGGCCTCCTACGAGCAGTACTTC.

This clonotype was counted between two and nine times. V is TRBV28 and J is TRBJ2-7; D is uncertain. V lost 0 bases, J lost 2 bases, and 8 bases lay in between. The CDR3 is 14 amino acids. Germline CDR1 MDHEN, CDR2 SYDVKM. The CDR3 reads CASSLWAVTYEQYF. The CDR3 DNA reads TGTGCCAGCAGTTTATGGGCCGTCACCTACGAGCAGTACTTC.

The chain links TRBV29-1 to TRBJ2-5, with 11 bases that match TRBD2. This CDR3 is 13 amino acids long. CDR1 and CDR2 from the germline V gene are SQVTM and ANQGSEA. Trimming removed 7 bases from V and 2 bases from J; junction bases left unmatched: 3. The CDR3 nucleotides are TGCAGCGCAACTAGCGGGAGTCAAGAGACCCAGTACTTC. This sequence encodes CSATSGSQETQYF.

The rearrangement joins TRBV29-1 to TRBJ1-1; D ambiguous. The CDR3 has 13 residues. Deletions cut 5 bases from V and 5 bases from J, with 15 bases between. Looked up from germline, CDR1 is SQVTM and CDR2 is ANQGSEA. In DNA, the CDR3 is TGCAGCGTTTGCAGGAGCGATCTGACTGAAGCTTTCTTT. It specifies CSVCRSDLTEAFF.

The chain uses TRBV29-1 and TRBJ2-7; D gene ambiguous. The CDR3 totals 12 residues. Trimming took 4 bases from V and 3 from J, leaving 10 bases between them. Germline loops: CDR1 SQVTM, CDR2 ANQGSEA. CDR3 region: CSVARQNYEQYF. The CDR3 coding sequence is TGCAGCGTTGCGAGGCAGAACTACGAGCAGTACTTC.

This clonotype was recorded once. An end of the junction differs from the germline gene, which may be a read error. The V gene is TRBV7-8, the J gene TRBJ2-3; 10 bases are a match to TRBD2. Germline V gene lookup returns CDR1 SGHVS and CDR2 FQNEAQ. There are 17 residues in the CDR3. The CDR3 here is CTSSPKWRTSGPDTQYF. CDR3 coding DNA: TGTACCAGCAGCCCAAAATGGAGGACTAGCGGTCCAGATACGCAGTATTTT.

In its sample, this clonotype was seen many times. The V call is TRBV6-1, the J call TRBJ2-7, with D tentatively TRBD1 (6 bases). Germline V lookup: CDR1 MNHNS, CDR2 SASEGT. The germline V and J ends were trimmed by 5 bases and 5 bases, with 13 bases remaining between them. The CDR3 is 13 residues long. Here the CDR3 reads CASSYGQYNEQYF. The CDR3 DNA reads TGTGCCAGCAGTTACGGACAGTACAACGAGCAGTACTTC.

This clonotype showed up just a few times. The chain couples TRBV3-1 to TRBJ2-2; D is possibly TRBD2 (6 bases). CDR1 LGHDT and CDR2 YNNKEL come from the germline V gene (reference sequence). Trimming removed 6 bases at V and 2 bases at J, with 13 bases between. This CDR3 spans 15 amino acids. The CDR3 DNA reads as TGTGCCAGCAGACCCGCCGGGAGAAACACCGGGGAGCTGTTTTTT. Translated, it gives CASRPAGRNTGELFF.

V and J are TRBV7-9 and TRBJ2-7; possible D gene TRBD2, 5 bases. Germline V gene lookup returns CDR1 SEHNR and CDR2 FQNEAQ (reference sequence). The germline V and J ends were trimmed by 8 bases and 3 bases, with 11 bases remaining between them. The CDR3 totals 12 residues. This chain's CDR3 is CASSTGIYEQYF. CDR3 sequence (DNA): TGTGCCAGCTCAACCGGGATCTACGAGCAGTACTTC.

This clonotype has ten or more counts. The chain combines TRBV6-5 with TRBJ2-5; the D is unclear. V lost 6 bases to trimming and J lost 7 bases, with 18 bases between them. Germline V gene lookup returns CDR1 MNHEY and CDR2 SVGAGI. The CDR3 spans 14 residues. The CDR3 here is CASSPTELARTQYF. CDR3 in DNA: TGTGCCAGCAGCCCCACTGAGCTCGCGAGGACCCAGTACTTC.

The chain recombines TRBV18 with TRBJ2-5; 7 nucleotides align to TRBD1. From germline, CDR1 is KGHSH and CDR2 LQKENI. The CDR3 length is 14 residues. V dropped 0 bases and J dropped 5; count of bases not matched to a gene: 3. The DNA of the CDR3 is TGTGCCAGCTCACCACCCCCCAGGGGGGAGACCCAGTACTTC. It codes for CASSPPPRGETQYF.

The genes are TRBV11-2 and TRBJ2-5; 7 nucleotides align to TRBD2. This CDR3 has 13 residues. Germline CDR1 reads SGHAT; CDR2 reads FQNNGV. The junction had 5 bases not matched to a gene; V was cut back by 8 bases and J by 2 bases. CDR3 DNA: TGTGCCAGCGGAGGACTAGTACAAGAGACCCAGTACTTC. Translated, it gives CASGGLVQETQYF.